The entry that follows covers one T cell receptor beta chain sequence. Its antigen is undetermined. This entry belongs to a study of T cell responses to AZD1222 COVID-19 vaccine. Data came from immunoSEQ multiplex PCR; TCRdb stores just in-frame clones and leaves some out. The sample contains around 120,000 clones, 80% to 95% of which appear only once. Study results and caveats: Spike as a whole was targeted by vaccine-associated CD4 TCRs, dominant at 160-218 and 743-854. The study found Spike-specific TCR breadth and depth rose after two AZD1222 doses. Repertoires in all cases were sampled only once the peak T cell response had passed. Only five to seven individuals given AZD1222 were seropositive at baseline.

Sample: peripheral blood, taken on day 0 of AZD1222 vaccination. This sequence originates from an adult in good health.

CDR3 sequence reads: CASSQDLQGWEKLFF. The CDR3 nucleotides are TGCGCCAGCAGCCAAGATCTACAGGGCTGGGAAAAACTGTTTTTT. The chain carries TRBV4-3 and TRBJ1-4; tentative D call: TRBD1 (6 bases). The V gene's germline CDR1 is LGHNA and CDR2 YSLEER. Trimming shortened V by 0 bases and J by 8 bases, and 13 bases separated the two germline ends. The CDR3 totals 15 residues.